Following are 4 T cell receptor beta chains from one sample sequenced in a study of blood T cells in healthy people across ages. Combining a sample-barcoded 5' primer with a J-beta primer mix, a second PCR ran for about 6 to 11 cycles. TCRdb re-called the 5' RACE reads with MiXCR, one entry per CDR3 protein. The top ten clones hold approximately 37% of a sample with hundreds of thousands of distinct CDR3 sequences, under 70% of them seen once. The sample was blood. The receptors stem from a man in his fifties or sixties in good health.

The genes are TRBV29-1 and TRBJ2-3, with D perhaps TRBD1 or TRBD2 (5 bases each). CDR1 and CDR2 from the germline V gene are SQVTM and ANQGSEA. The CDR3 loop spans 15 amino acids. V was shortened by 4 bases and J by 3 bases, with 17 bases between the two germline ends. The chain's CDR3 is CSVVTLGPSTDTQYF. The CDR3 DNA sequence: TGCAGCGTTGTAACTTTGGGACCTAGTACAGATACGCAGTATTTT.

This clonotype was observed a single time. This chain joins TRBV6-1 and TRBJ1-6; possible D gene TRBD1, 6 bases. Looked up from germline, CDR1 is MNHNS and CDR2 is SASEGT. Trimming stripped 6 bases from V and 3 bases from J, with 21 bases between. This CDR3 region has 18 residues. The CDR3 bases are TGTGCCAGCAGACCTAACCCACGGGGGGCAATCTATAATTCACCCCTCCACTTT. It translates to CASRPNPRGAIYNSPLHF.

The chain links TRBV5-5 to TRBJ2-7, with 8 positions matching TRBD2. Trimming cost V 4 bases and J 4 bases; bases outside gene matches: 4. This CDR3 has 13 amino acids. Germline V lookup: CDR1 SGHKS, CDR2 YYEKEE (reference sequence). This CDR3 is CASSDIAGYEQYF. The CDR3 nucleotides read TGTGCCAGCAGCGATATAGCGGGGTACGAGCAGTACTTC.

V and J are TRBV28 and TRBJ2-5; possibly TRBD2 for D (6 bases). Germline lookup yields CDR1 MDHEN and CDR2 SYDVKM. Trimming took 5 bases from V and 11 from J, leaving 24 bases between them. This CDR3 is built from 15 residues. Here the CDR3 reads CASSPEGLTRWGQYF. The CDR3 DNA sequence: TGTGCCAGCAGTCCGGAGGGCTTGACTAGATGGGGGCAGTACTTC. Complete variable domain (other parts from reference TRBV28 and TRBJ2-5): DVKVTQSSRYLVKRTGEKVFLECVQDMDHENMFWYRQDPGLGLRLIYFSYDVKMKEKGDIPEGYSVSREKKERFSLILESASTNQTSMYLCASSPEGLTRWGQYFGPGTRLLVL.